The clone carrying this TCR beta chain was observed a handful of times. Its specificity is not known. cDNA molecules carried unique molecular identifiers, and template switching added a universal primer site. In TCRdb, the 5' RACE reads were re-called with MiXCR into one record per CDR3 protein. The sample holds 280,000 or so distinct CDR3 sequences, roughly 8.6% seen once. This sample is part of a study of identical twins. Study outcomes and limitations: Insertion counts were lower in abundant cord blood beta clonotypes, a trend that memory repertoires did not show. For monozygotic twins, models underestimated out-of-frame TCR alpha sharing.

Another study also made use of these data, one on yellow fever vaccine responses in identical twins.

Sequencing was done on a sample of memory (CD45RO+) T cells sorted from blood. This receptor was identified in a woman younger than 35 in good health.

CDR3 nucleotides: TGTGCCAGCAGTGAATTCGGAGGAAACTATGGCTACACCTTC. Protein product: CASSEFGGNYGYTF. The chain has TRBV25-1 and TRBJ1-2, with D unresolved. V was pared by 1 base and J by 2 bases, with 8 bases between. The length of the CDR3 is 14 residues. Germline CDR1 is MGHDK and CDR2 is SYGVNS.